One sample yielded the 13 T cell receptor beta chains listed below, sequenced in a study of cytomegalovirus exposure and HLA in healthy donors. PCR primers comprised 60 Vbeta and 13 Jbeta primers. Libraries were prepared by immunoSEQ multiplex PCR; TCRdb keeps only in-frame clonotypes and omits some of them. The listing contains about 58,000 clones. Sample: PBMCs. The receptors originated from a male donor in good health and CMV-seronegative.

The genes are TRBV10-3 and TRBJ1-5, with D perhaps TRBD1 (5 bases). The germline V gene encodes CDR1 ENHRY and CDR2 SYGVKD. With 3 bases removed from V and 3 bases from J, the gap between germline ends came to 6 bases. The CDR3 sequence is 13 residues long. The CDR3 DNA is TGTGCCATCAGTGACAGGGACAATCAGCCCCAGCATTTT. Translated: CAISDRDNQPQHF.

The genes are TRBV7-2 and TRBJ1-2; 7 bases match TRBD1. Germline-derived CDR1 and CDR2 are SGHTA and FQGNSA. Trimming removed 2 bases from V and 4 bases from J; junction bases left unmatched: 7. The CDR3 consists of 15 residues. The CDR3 sequence: CASSLSTGLSYGYTF. As DNA, the CDR3 is TGTGCCAGCAGCTTATCGACAGGGCTCTCCTATGGCTACACCTTC.

This chain links TRBV20-1 with TRBJ2-3, with D hard to call. Germline V gene lookup returns CDR1 DFQATT and CDR2 SNEGSKA (reference sequence). Trimming took 3 bases from V and 4 from J, leaving 5 bases between them. The CDR3 consists of 11 residues. The CDR3 spells CSASEADTQYF. The DNA for the CDR3 is TGCAGTGCTAGCGAGGCAGATACGCAGTATTTT.

Details on this clone: The junction shows a germline mismatch at one end, possibly a read error. The chain joins TRBV10-3 to TRBJ2-3; 10 bases are shared with TRBD1. Germline V lookup: CDR1 ENHRY, CDR2 SYGVKD. CDR3 size: 13 residues. Written as DNA, the CDR3 is TGTGACATCAGGGGACAGGGGACAGATACGCAGTATTTT. Amino acids: CDIRGQGTDTQYF.

The rearrangement joins TRBV7-2 to TRBJ1-1; D is perhaps TRBD1 (5 bases). CDR1 is SGHTA and CDR2 is FQGNSA in the germline V gene. The CDR3 length is 13 residues. V gave up 5 bases and J gave up 11 bases, with 18 bases separating them. The CDR3 is CASSPSRAISAFF. CDR3 in DNA: TGTGCCAGCAGCCCGAGCAGGGCAATCTCGGCTTTCTTT.

The genes are TRBV29-1 and TRBJ2-3; 8 nucleotides align to TRBD1. V gave up 4 bases and J gave up 1 base; unmatched junction bases: 13. From germline, CDR1 is SQVTM and CDR2 ANQGSEA. The CDR3 sequence is 17 residues long. Written as DNA, the CDR3 is TGCAGCGTTGGAACAGGGGGAAAGAGTTCAGGCACAGATACGCAGTATTTT. Encoded protein: CSVGTGGKSSGTDTQYF.

This chain joins TRBV6-5 and TRBJ1-5; D perhaps matches TRBD1 (5 bases). Trimming removed 2 bases from V and 8 bases from J, with 13 bases in between. Germline lookup yields CDR1 MNHEY and CDR2 SVGAGI. This CDR3 spans 14 amino acids. The CDR3 coding sequence is TGTGCCAGCAGTTACCTCGGGGGTTTAGAGCCCCAGCATTTT. Its translation: CASSYLGGLEPQHF.

The chain links TRBV12-5 to TRBJ2-5; D is perhaps TRBD2 (6 bases). The J call may be in error: the DNA end matches TRBJ2-7 better. The germline V gene encodes CDR1 LGHNT and CDR2 FRNRAP. This CDR3 has 15 amino acids. The CDR3 nucleotides are TGTGCTAGTGGTTTGGTGCCGGCGGGGAACTACGAGCAGTACTTC. It translates to CASGLVPAGNYEQYF.

This chain joins TRBV6-1 and TRBJ2-7, with no clear D. The CDR3 is made up of 12 amino acids. Trimming took off 8 bases at V and 2 bases at J, with 10 bases between the two ends. Germline V gives CDR1 MNHNS, CDR2 SASEGT. This CDR3 reads CASGLPTYEQYF. DNA of the CDR3: TGTGCCAGCGGTCTCCCTACCTACGAGCAGTACTTC.

The chain is built from TRBV6-1 and TRBJ2-1; 9 bases line up with TRBD2. Trimming cost V 4 bases and J 10 bases; bases outside gene matches: 14. Germline loops: CDR1 MNHNS, CDR2 SASEGT. The CDR3 is 16 residues long. The CDR3 here is CASSAGPLAGGPEQFF. As DNA, the CDR3 is TGTGCCAGCAGTGCGGGCCCCCTTGCGGGGGGGCCGGAGCAGTTCTTC.

This rearrangement joins TRBV28 to TRBJ1-4; 10 nucleotides line up with TRBD1. The CDR3 length is 15 residues. Germline V lookup: CDR1 MDHEN, CDR2 SYDVKM. V lost 6 bases to trimming and J lost 8 bases; unmatched junction nucleotides: 9. CDR3 loop: CASSGVGTGDEKLFF. The CDR3 DNA follows: TGTGCCAGCAGCGGGGTCGGGACAGGGGACGAAAAACTGTTTTTT.

A note on this clone: Other DNA sequences from this sample encode an identical CDR3 as well. This chain links TRBV18 with TRBJ2-3, with a possible D match to TRBD2 (5 bases). Germline V gene sequence: CDR1 KGHSH, CDR2 LQKENI. The CDR3 covers 14 residues. V was clipped by 4 bases and J by 3 bases, with 11 bases between them. CDR3 sequence (DNA): TGTGCCAGCTCACTACTGGCGGGTACAGATACGCAGTATTTT. This sequence encodes CASSLLAGTDTQYF.

The V call is TRBV20-1, the J call TRBJ1-1; no clear D. CDR1 and CDR2 (germline): DFQATT, SNEGSKA (reference sequence). This CDR3 has 10 residues. V was pared by 2 bases and J by 7 bases, with 5 bases between. CDR3 in DNA: TGCAGTGCTAGATTTATTGAAGCTTTCTTT. Amino acid sequence: CSARFIEAFF.